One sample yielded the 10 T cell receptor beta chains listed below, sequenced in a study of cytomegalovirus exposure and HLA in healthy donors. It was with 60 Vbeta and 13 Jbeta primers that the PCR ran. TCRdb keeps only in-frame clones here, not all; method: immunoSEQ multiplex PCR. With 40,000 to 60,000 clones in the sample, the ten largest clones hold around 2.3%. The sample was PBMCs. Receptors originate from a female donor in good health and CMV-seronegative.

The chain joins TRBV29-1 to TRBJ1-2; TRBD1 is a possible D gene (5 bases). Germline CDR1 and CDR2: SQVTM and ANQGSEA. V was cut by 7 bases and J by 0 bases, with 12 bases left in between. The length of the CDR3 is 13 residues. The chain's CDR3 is CSARPGANYGYTF. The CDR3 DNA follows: TGCAGCGCAAGGCCGGGGGCTAACTATGGCTACACCTTC.

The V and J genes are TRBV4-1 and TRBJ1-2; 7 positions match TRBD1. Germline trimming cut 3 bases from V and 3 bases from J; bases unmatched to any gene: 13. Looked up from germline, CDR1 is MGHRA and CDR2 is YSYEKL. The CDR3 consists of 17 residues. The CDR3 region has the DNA TGCGCCAGCAGCCACGTCGGCAGGGGGTTAGAAGACTATGGCTACACCTTC. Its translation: CASSHVGRGLEDYGYTF.

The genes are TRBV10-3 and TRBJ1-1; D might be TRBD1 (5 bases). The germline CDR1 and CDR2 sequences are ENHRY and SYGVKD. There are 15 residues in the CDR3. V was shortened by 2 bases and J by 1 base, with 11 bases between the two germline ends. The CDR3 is CAISEDSRPNTEAFF. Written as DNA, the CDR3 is TGTGCCATCAGTGAGGACAGCCGCCCGAACACTGAAGCTTTCTTT.

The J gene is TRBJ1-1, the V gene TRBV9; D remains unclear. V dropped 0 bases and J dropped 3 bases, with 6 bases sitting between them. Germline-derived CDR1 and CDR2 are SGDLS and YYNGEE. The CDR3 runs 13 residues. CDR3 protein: CASSVGGYTEAFF. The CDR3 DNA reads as TGTGCCAGCAGCGTAGGCGGGTACACTGAAGCTTTCTTT.

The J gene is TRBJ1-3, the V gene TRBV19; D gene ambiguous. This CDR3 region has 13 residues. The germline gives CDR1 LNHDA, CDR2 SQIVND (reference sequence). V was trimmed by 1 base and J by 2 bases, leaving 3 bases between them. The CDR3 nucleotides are TGTGCCAGTAGTATAGGAGCTGGAAACACCATATATTTT. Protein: CASSIGAGNTIYF.

In DNA, the CDR3 is TGCAGGGGTGAGGGGGATGGCTATGGCTACACCTTC. Translation gives CRGEGDGYGYTF. The gene calls are TRBV29-1 and TRBJ1-2, with D possibly matching TRBD1 (6 bases). This CDR3 region has 12 residues. CDR1 SQVTM and CDR2 ANQGSEA come from the germline V gene.

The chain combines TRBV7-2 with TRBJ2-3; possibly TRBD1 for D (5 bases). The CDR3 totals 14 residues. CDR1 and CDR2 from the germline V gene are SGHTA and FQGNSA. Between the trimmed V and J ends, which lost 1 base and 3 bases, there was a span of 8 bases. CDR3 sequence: CASSLEGWTDTQYF. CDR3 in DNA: TGTGCCAGCAGCTTAGAGGGGTGGACAGATACGCAGTATTTT. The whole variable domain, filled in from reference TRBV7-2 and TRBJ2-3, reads GAGVSQSPSNKVTEKGKDVELRCDPISGHTALYWYRQSLGQGLEFLIYFQGNSAPDKSGLPSDRFSAERTGGSVSTLTIQRTQQEDSAVYLCASSLEGWTDTQYFGPGTRLTVL.

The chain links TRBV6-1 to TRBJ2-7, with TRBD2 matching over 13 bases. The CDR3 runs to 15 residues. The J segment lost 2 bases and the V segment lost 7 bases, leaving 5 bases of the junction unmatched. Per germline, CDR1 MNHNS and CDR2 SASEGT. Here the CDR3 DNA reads TGTGCCAGCAATCTGGGACTAGCGGGAACCTACGAGCAGTACTTC. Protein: CASNLGLAGTYEQYF.

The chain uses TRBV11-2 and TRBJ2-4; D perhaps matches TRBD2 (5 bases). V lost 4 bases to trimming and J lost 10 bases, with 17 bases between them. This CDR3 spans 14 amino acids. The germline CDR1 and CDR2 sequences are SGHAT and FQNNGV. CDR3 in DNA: TGTGCCAGCAGCTCCGTACGGGAAAATCGAATTCAGTACTTC. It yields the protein CASSSVRENRIQYF.

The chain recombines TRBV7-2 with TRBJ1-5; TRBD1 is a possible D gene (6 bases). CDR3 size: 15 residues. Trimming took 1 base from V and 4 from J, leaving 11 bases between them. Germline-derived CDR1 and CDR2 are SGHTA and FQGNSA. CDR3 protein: CASSLVPGVNQPQHF. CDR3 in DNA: TGTGCCAGCAGCTTAGTCCCAGGGGTGAATCAGCCCCAGCATTTT. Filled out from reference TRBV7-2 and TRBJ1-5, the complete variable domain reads GAGVSQSPSNKVTEKGKDVELRCDPISGHTALYWYRQSLGQGLEFLIYFQGNSAPDKSGLPSDRFSAERTGGSVSTLTIQRTQQEDSAVYLCASSLVPGVNQPQHFGDGTRLSIL.